Listed here are 28 T cell receptor beta chains from one sample, sequenced in a study of T cells in Graves' hyperthyroidism and ophthalmopathy. There were TCR beta CDR3 regions amplified from RNA transcripts. HTBI primers drove first-round RT-PCR of the TCR CDR3. From the multiplex PCR reads, TCRdb called clonotypes with MiXCR, one entry per CDR3 protein. The data hold some 250,000 distinct CDR3 sequences, with approximately 16% observed a single time. The sequencing input was blood. The receptors derive from a woman aged 45-59 years with Graves' hyperthyroidism that later progressed to Graves' ophthalmopathy.

This clonotype was seen repeatedly, ten times or more. The rearrangement joins TRBV7-2 to TRBJ1-1; D not certain. The CDR3 length is 13 residues. The germline V gene has CDR1 SGHTA and CDR2 FQGNSA. V was trimmed by 3 bases and J by 2 bases, leaving 7 bases between them. The chain's CDR3 is CASSFSGNTEAFF. The CDR3 DNA reads TGTGCCAGCAGCTTTTCGGGTAACACTGAAGCTTTCTTT.

This clonotype was recorded a few times. V usage is TRBV9 and J usage is TRBJ2-3, with unresolved D. The germline CDR1 and CDR2 sequences are SGDLS and YYNGEE. Trimming cost V 0 bases and J 4 bases, with 6 bases left between them. The CDR3 is 13 residues long. CDR3 loop: CASSVGRSDTQYF. As DNA, the CDR3 is TGTGCCAGCAGCGTAGGGCGGTCAGATACGCAGTATTTT. The full variable domain, with the rest looked up from reference TRBV9 and TRBJ2-3, is DSGVTQTPKHLITATGQRVTLRCSPRSGDLSVYWYQQSLDQGLQFLIQYYNGEERAKGNILERFSAQQFPDLHSELNLSSLELGDSALYFCASSVGRSDTQYFGPGTRLTVL.

This clonotype occurred many times. The chain carries TRBV7-9 and TRBJ1-2, with no clear D. V dropped 0 bases and J dropped 6 bases, with 8 bases sitting between them. The CDR3 runs 13 residues. Per the germline V gene, CDR1 is SEHNR and CDR2 is FQNEAQ (reference sequence). CDR3 sequence: CASSLAGLNGYTF. CDR3 DNA: TGTGCCAGCAGCTTAGCGGGCTTAAATGGCTACACCTTC. Filled out from reference TRBV7-9 and TRBJ1-2, the complete variable domain reads DTGVSQNPRHKITKRGQNVTFRCDPISEHNRLYWYRQTLGQGPEFLTYFQNEAQLEKSRLLSDRFSAERPKGSFSTLEIQRTEQGDSAMYLCASSLAGLNGYTFGSGTRLTVV.

This clonotype has ten or more counts. The chain has TRBV27 and TRBJ2-7; tentatively, D is TRBD2 (5 bases). Trimming cost V 6 bases and J 2 bases, with 20 bases left between them. Looked up from germline, CDR1 is MNHEY and CDR2 is SMNVEV (reference sequence). The CDR3 extends over 16 amino acids. The CDR3: CASSKSSGLKAYEQYF. The CDR3 bases are TGTGCCAGCAGCAAATCTTCAGGACTCAAGGCCTACGAGCAGTACTTC.

This clonotype was picked up many times. This chain joins TRBV7-4 and TRBJ2-7; D perhaps matches TRBD2 (5 bases). Germline V lookup: CDR1 SGHVT, CDR2 SQSDAQ. The CDR3 consists of 13 residues. Trimming stripped 11 bases from V and 4 bases from J, with 18 bases between. The CDR3 region is CARRDPEGYEQYF. CDR3 coding DNA: TGTGCCCGTCGAGACCCAGAGGGTTACGAGCAGTACTTC.

This clonotype has a count of ten or more. This chain connects TRBV19 to TRBJ2-1, with TRBD1 as a possible D gene (6 bases). Trimming cost V 3 bases and J 9 bases, with 18 bases left between them. Germline V CDR1 and CDR2: LNHDA, SQIVND (reference sequence). The CDR3 sequence is 15 residues long. CDR3 amino acids: CASSIPGRGRGEQFF. In DNA, the CDR3 is TGTGCCAGTAGTATTCCTGGCAGGGGAAGAGGTGAGCAGTTCTTC.

This clonotype has a count of ten or more. The chain combines TRBV2 with TRBJ2-3, with a tentative D call TRBD2 (6 bases). Germline CDR1 is SNHLY and CDR2 is FYNNEI. This CDR3 region has 16 residues. Trimming left V 8 bases short and J 0 bases short, with 18 bases between. The CDR3: CASSFSGSSSTDTQYF. The CDR3 DNA is TGTGCCAGCTCCTTCTCCGGGAGTTCTAGCACAGATACGCAGTATTTT.

The CDR3 nucleotides are TGTGCCAGCAGCGCCACTGGAGGGACTGCTGGTACAGATACGCAGTATTTT. Protein sequence: CASSATGGTAGTDTQYF. This rearrangement joins TRBV9 to TRBJ2-3, with D possibly matching TRBD2 (6 bases). Germline V gene sequence: CDR1 SGDLS, CDR2 YYNGEE. Trimming removed 3 bases from V and 3 bases from J, with 20 bases in between. This CDR3 is 17 amino acids long.

The chain joins TRBV4-1 to TRBJ1-1, with D unresolved. The CDR3 length is 13 residues. The germline V and J ends were trimmed by 0 bases and 5 bases, with 7 bases remaining between them. The germline gives CDR1 MGHRA, CDR2 YSYEKL. The CDR3 reads CASSQERLTEAFF. The CDR3 DNA reads as TGCGCCAGCAGCCAAGAGAGGCTGACTGAAGCTTTCTTT.

This clonotype was counted many times. The rearrangement links TRBV7-8 to TRBJ2-5; D ambiguous. The CDR3 is 12 amino acids. The germline V gene encodes CDR1 SGHVS and CDR2 FQNEAQ. Trimming pared 5 bases from V and 7 bases from J, leaving 11 bases between. The DNA for the CDR3 is TGTGCCAGCAGCCACCCGCCGGTGACCCAGTACTTC. Its protein product is CASSHPPVTQYF.

This clonotype has ten or more counts. V is TRBV28 and J is TRBJ1-5; no clear D. The germline CDR1 and CDR2 sequences are MDHEN and SYDVKM. The CDR3 sequence is 17 residues long. Between the trimmed V and J ends, which lost 5 bases and 0 bases, there was a span of 17 bases. This CDR3 is CASSRRDRFISNQPQHF. The CDR3 DNA is TGTGCCAGCAGTCGTCGAGACCGGTTCATTAGCAATCAGCCCCAGCATTTT.

This clonotype was counted ten times or more. The chain couples TRBV27 to TRBJ2-1; D is tentatively TRBD1 or TRBD2 (5 bases each). CDR1 MNHEY and CDR2 SMNVEV come from the germline V gene (reference sequence). V was cut by 10 bases and J by 4 bases, with 17 bases left in between. The CDR3 contains 14 residues. CDR3 DNA: TGTGCCACCGGACCGGGACGTAAATACAATGAGCAGTTCTTC. It encodes CATGPGRKYNEQFF.

This clonotype was seen many times. This may stem from a read error, because a much larger clone lies one nucleotide away. This rearrangement joins TRBV18 to TRBJ1-1, with D possibly being TRBD1 (6 bases). CDR3 length equals 14 residues. Deletions cut 2 bases from V and 1 base from J, with 8 bases between. The germline V gene encodes CDR1 KGHSH and CDR2 LQKENI. In DNA form, the CDR3 reads TGTGCCAGCTCACCAGAGACAGGGAACACTGAAGCTTTCTTT. Protein sequence: CASSPETGNTEAFF. The full variable domain, in which reference TRBV18 and TRBJ1-1 provide the parts outside the CDR3, is NAGVMQNPRHLVRRRGQEARLRCSPMKGHSHVYWYRQLPEEGLKFMVYLQKENIIDESGMPKERFSAEFPKEGPSILRIQQVVRGDSAAYFCASSPETGNTEAFFGQGTRLTVV.

This clonotype has ten or more counts. The CDR3 sequence is CASRVGTNEKLFF. The CDR3 DNA is TGCGCCAGCAGAGTGGGGACTAATGAAAAACTGTTTTTT. The J gene is TRBJ1-4, the V gene TRBV5-1; no clear D gene. Between the trimmed V and J ends, which lost 5 bases and 2 bases, there was a span of 7 bases. The germline gives CDR1 SGHRS, CDR2 YFSETQ. This CDR3 is 13 amino acids long. The variable domain in full, with the rest retrieved from reference TRBV5-1 and TRBJ1-4, is KAGVTQTPRYLIKTRGQQVTLSCSPISGHRSVSWYQQTPGQGLQFLFEYFSETQRNKGNFPGRFSGRQFSNSRSEMNVSTLELGDSALYLCASRVGTNEKLFFGSGTQLSVL.

The sample holds many counts of this clonotype. The gene calls are TRBV6-6 and TRBJ2-1; 8 nucleotides agree with TRBD2. The junction had 12 bases not matched to a gene; V was cut back by 1 base and J by 7 bases. The CDR3 is made up of 17 amino acids. CDR1 MNHNY and CDR2 SVGAGI come from the germline V gene (reference sequence). The CDR3 here is CASSYWGGAGGTNEQFF. The CDR3 coding sequence is TGTGCCAGCAGTTACTGGGGAGGGGCGGGAGGAACGAATGAGCAGTTCTTC.

This clonotype appeared a few times. The chain employs TRBV20-1 and TRBJ1-5; unclear D gene. CDR3 length: 15 residues. CDR1 and CDR2 (germline): DFQATT, SNEGSKA (reference sequence). Trimming removed 1 base from V and 6 bases from J, with 16 bases in between. In DNA form, the CDR3 reads TGCAGTGCTAGAGGGGTGACGGGGTATGGTCAGCCCCAGCATTTT. Protein product: CSARGVTGYGQPQHF.

This clonotype has at least ten counts. V and J are TRBV3-1 and TRBJ2-6; 7 nucleotides agree with TRBD2. Trimming cost V 1 base and J 0 bases; bases outside gene matches: 9. This CDR3 is built from 19 residues. Germline V lookup: CDR1 LGHDT, CDR2 YNNKEL (reference sequence). CDR3 residues: CASSQVALAALSGANVLTF. In DNA, the CDR3 is TGTGCCAGCAGCCAAGTAGCCCTAGCGGCACTCTCTGGGGCCAACGTCCTGACTTTC.

This chain uses TRBV7-9 with TRBJ1-2, with D maybe TRBD1 (5 bases). CDR3 length equals 13 residues. Germline CDR1 reads SEHNR; CDR2 reads FQNEAQ (reference sequence). V lost 5 bases to trimming and J lost 3 bases, with 10 bases between them. The DNA of the CDR3 is TGTGCCAGCAGCGACTTGGGGGACTATGGCTACACCTTC. This codes for CASSDLGDYGYTF.

A remark on this clonotype: A read error may explain this, as a much larger clone is one base away. The chain has TRBV10-3 and TRBJ1-2; D is unresolved. Germline loops: CDR1 ENHRY, CDR2 SYGVKD. There are 18 residues in the CDR3. The DNA for the CDR3 is TGTGCCATCAGTGGGACTCGGTGGGAAAACTCCGCTAACTATGGCCACACCTTC. Protein sequence: CAISGTRWENSANYGHTF.

This clonotype was seen at least ten times. CDR3 nucleotides: TGTGCCAGCAGCCTAACCACCGAAGCTTTCTTT. This gives the protein CASSLTTEAFF. This chain links TRBV3-1 with TRBJ1-1; D call uncertain. Trimming shortened V by 4 bases and J by 8 bases, and 8 bases separated the two germline ends. Germline CDR1 and CDR2: LGHDT and YNNKEL (reference sequence). This CDR3 spans 11 amino acids.

Many counts were recorded for this clonotype. V is TRBV20-1 and J is TRBJ1-1; D might be TRBD1 (5 bases). V shed 6 bases and J shed 0 bases, with 14 bases lying between them. The CDR3 consists of 14 residues. Germline V gene data show CDR1 as DFQATT and CDR2 as SNEGSKA (reference sequence). This chain's CDR3 is CSAGVGPLNTEAFF. The CDR3 nucleotides are TGCAGTGCCGGCGTGGGGCCATTGAACACTGAAGCTTTCTTT.

This clonotype was seen ten or more times. The chain joins TRBV2 to TRBJ1-2; 8 bases align to TRBD1. The trim removed 5 bases at V and 6 bases at J, leaving 8 bases unmatched. CDR1 SNHLY and CDR2 FYNNEI come from the germline V gene. The CDR3 covers 14 residues. The CDR3 sequence: CASSYDRGWNGYTF. The CDR3 DNA reads TGTGCCAGCAGTTACGACAGGGGCTGGAATGGCTACACCTTC.

This clonotype came up many times. This sequence joins TRBV18 and TRBJ2-7; the D call may be TRBD1 or TRBD2 (6 bases each). Germline V lookup: CDR1 KGHSH, CDR2 LQKENI. V lost 2 bases and J 3 bases, leaving 11 bases between the germline ends. The CDR3 length is 14 residues. CDR3 loop: CASSPVGGGYEQYF. The CDR3 DNA follows: TGTGCCAGCTCACCAGTGGGGGGCGGCTACGAGCAGTACTTC.

There are many counts of this clonotype. This chain uses TRBV2 with TRBJ1-1; D ambiguous. Germline lookup yields CDR1 SNHLY and CDR2 FYNNEI. CDR3 length: 15 amino acids. Trimming stripped 3 bases from V and 0 bases from J, with 11 bases between. CDR3 in amino acids: CASSDGSFMNTEAFF. Written as DNA, the CDR3 is TGTGCCAGCAGTGATGGCAGTTTTATGAACACTGAAGCTTTCTTT. Filled out from reference TRBV2 and TRBJ1-1, the complete variable domain reads EPEVTQTPSHQVTQMGQEVILRCVPISNHLYFYWYRQILGQKVEFLVSFYNNEISEKSEIFDDQFSVERPDGSNFTLKIRSTKLEDSAMYFCASSDGSFMNTEAFFGQGTRLTVV.

The rearrangement joins TRBV28 to TRBJ1-6; D is undetermined. This CDR3 is 15 amino acids long. Per the germline V gene, CDR1 is MDHEN and CDR2 is SYDVKM. V was cut by 7 bases and J by 10 bases, with 20 bases left in between. The CDR3 protein is CASTSTPTTRSPLHF. In DNA, the CDR3 is TGTGCCAGCACCTCCACCCCCACGACTAGGTCACCCCTCCACTTT.

This clonotype was seen repeatedly, ten times or more. V and J are TRBV28 and TRBJ2-2, with D possibly being TRBD1 or TRBD2 (5 bases each). This CDR3 spans 15 amino acids. Trimming cost V 5 bases and J 6 bases, with 16 bases left between them. The germline gives CDR1 MDHEN, CDR2 SYDVKM. The CDR3 loop is CASSPSYMGAGELFF. For the CDR3, the DNA is TGTGCCAGCAGTCCAAGCTATATGGGGGCCGGGGAGCTGTTTTTT.

This clonotype has a count of ten or more. The chain joins TRBV5-1 to TRBJ1-6, with D hard to call. The V gene lost 5 bases and the J gene lost 7 bases, with 13 bases spanning the gap. This CDR3 has 14 residues. The germline V gene has CDR1 SGHRS and CDR2 YFSETQ. In DNA, the CDR3 is TGCGCCAGCAGTCAAGAACGTGCGAATTCACCCCTCCACTTT. Protein product: CASSQERANSPLHF.

This clonotype was found many times. DNA for the CDR3: TGTGCCAGCAGTTACCGATCAGGTAGCGCGGCCTACGAGCAGTACTTC. Its translation: CASSYRSGSAAYEQYF. The genes are TRBV6-5 and TRBJ2-7, with D tentatively TRBD2 (5 bases). The CDR3 loop spans 16 amino acids. CDR1 and CDR2 from the germline V gene are MNHEY and SVGAGI. Deletions cut 2 bases from V and 2 bases from J, with 16 bases between.